This entry lists 16 T cell receptor beta chains sequenced from one sample in a study of T cell responses to AZD1222 COVID-19 vaccine. Sequencing was performed with immunoSEQ multiplex PCR; in TCRdb, only in-frame clones are kept and a portion is missing. The sample shows about 160,000 clones, 92% of them seen only once. The sample in question was peripheral blood, obtained 28 days after the second AZD1222 dose. Source of these receptors: an adult who received the AZD1222 COVID-19 vaccine.

This chain uses TRBV7-9 with TRBJ1-1, with TRBD1 matching 8 bases. The CDR3 loop spans 15 amino acids. Germline V lookup: CDR1 SEHNR, CDR2 FQNEAQ (reference sequence). V shed 2 bases and J 5 bases; nucleotides not matched to a gene: 7. DNA for the CDR3: TGTGCCAGCAGCTTAAGGCAGGGGGCTGGGACTGAAGCTTTCTTT. Amino acid sequence: CASSLRQGAGTEAFF. The entire variable domain, with the rest obtained from reference TRBV7-9 and TRBJ1-1, is as follows: DTGVSQNPRHKITKRGQNVTFRCDPISEHNRLYWYRQTLGQGPEFLTYFQNEAQLEKSRLLSDRFSAERPKGSFSTLEIQRTEQGDSAMYLCASSLRQGAGTEAFFGQGTRLTVV.

The rearrangement uses TRBV19 and TRBJ2-1; 7 bases line up with TRBD2. V lost 1 base, J lost 8 bases, and 5 bases stayed unmatched. The CDR3 consists of 14 residues. Looked up from germline, CDR1 is LNHDA and CDR2 is SQIVND (reference sequence). CDR3 DNA sequence: TGTGCCAGTAGTATAGGGCGTCGGGGGGATGAGCAGTTCTTC. Translated: CASSIGRRGDEQFF. Full variable domain (remainder filled in from reference TRBV19 and TRBJ2-1): DGGITQSPKYLFRKEGQNVTLSCEQNLNHDAMYWYRQDPGQGLRLIYYSQIVNDFQKGDIAEGYSVSREKKESFPLTVTSAQKNPTAFYLCASSIGRRGDEQFFGPGTRLTVL.

The rearrangement uses TRBV12-3 or TRBV12-4 and TRBJ2-7; D remains unclear. The V end lost 4 bases, the J end lost 3 bases, and 10 bases lay between the germline ends. The length of the CDR3 is 13 residues. The CDR3 nucleotides read TGTGCCAGCAGTTACGCGGCTAACTACGAGCAGTACTTC. Protein sequence: CASSYAANYEQYF.

The chain has TRBV11-1 and TRBJ2-7, with 11 bases that match TRBD1. V lost 5 bases, J lost 5 bases, and 5 bases stayed unmatched. Germline V lookup: CDR1 SGHAT, CDR2 FQDESV (reference sequence). CDR3 length: 14 amino acids. The CDR3 loop reads CASSRDRGSNEQYF. The CDR3 nucleotides read TGTGCCAGCAGCAGGGACAGGGGGTCGAACGAGCAGTACTTC.

The gene calls are TRBV24-1 and TRBJ2-7, with TRBD1 identical over 7 bases. The CDR3 sequence is 12 residues long. The trim removed 7 bases at V and 3 bases at J, leaving 2 bases unmatched. Germline values: CDR1 KGHDR, CDR2 SFDVKD. CDR3 sequence (DNA): TGTGCCACCAGGGCAGGGGGCTACGAGCAGTACTTC. Encoded protein: CATRAGGYEQYF.

This chain uses TRBV11-2 with TRBJ2-1, with D hard to call. Germline V gene lookup returns CDR1 SGHAT and CDR2 FQNNGV. The CDR3 length is 14 residues. V was pared by 1 base and J by 4 bases, with 8 bases between. The CDR3 coding sequence is TGTGCCAGCAGCTTAGCACTGTCATACAATGAGCAGTTCTTC. Protein sequence: CASSLALSYNEQFF.

The rearrangement uses TRBV5-6 and TRBJ1-6; a possible D gene is TRBD1 (5 bases). V was trimmed by 0 bases and J by 8 bases, leaving 12 bases between them. The germline V gene encodes CDR1 SGHDT and CDR2 YYEEEE. This CDR3 has 15 residues. The CDR3 region has the DNA TGTGCCAGCAGCTTGGCTGGGGCTTGGGATTCACCCCTCCACTTT. This gives the protein CASSLAGAWDSPLHF.

CDR3 protein: CASSQDNGRNTIYF. Here the CDR3 DNA reads TGTGCCAGCAGCCAAGATAACGGGCGGAACACCATATATTTT. The gene calls are TRBV3-1 (or the pseudogene TRBV3-2) and TRBJ1-3, with unresolved D. Germline lookup yields CDR1 LGHDT and CDR2 YNNKEL (reference sequence). With 0 bases removed from V and 7 bases from J, the gap between germline ends came to 10 bases. CDR3 length equals 14 residues.

This chain uses TRBV10-3 with TRBJ1-5; tentatively, D is TRBD1 (6 bases). V shed 0 bases and J shed 0 bases, with 12 bases lying between them. The CDR3 runs 17 residues. Germline CDR1 reads ENHRY; CDR2 reads SYGVKD. The CDR3 sequence: CAISESTGVYSNQPQHF. CDR3 DNA: TGTGCCATCAGTGAGTCGACAGGAGTTTATAGCAATCAGCCCCAGCATTTT.

V and J are TRBV7-2 and TRBJ2-1; D may be TRBD1 or TRBD2 (5 bases each). The CDR3 is 15 residues long. The ends were cut back, 3 bases at V and 4 bases at J, with 13 bases in the middle. Germline CDR1 SGHTA, CDR2 FQGNSA. This CDR3 is CASSFRGTSYNEQFF. CDR3 sequence (DNA): TGTGCCAGCAGCTTCCGAGGGACGTCGTACAATGAGCAGTTCTTC.

The sample holds one count of this clone. The rearrangement uses TRBV12-1 and TRBJ1-1; TRBD1 is the table's D call, not checked against the DNA. TRBV12-1 is recorded as a pseudogene. The CDR3 sequence is 14 residues long. CDR3 nucleotides: TGTGCCAGCAGCTTTGCGGACAGGGGCACTGAAGCTTTCTTT. Protein product: CASSFADRGTEAFF.

The chain recombines TRBV11-2 with TRBJ1-4; 8 nucleotides match TRBD1. The CDR3 covers 15 residues. Trimming removed 5 bases from V and 4 bases from J; junction bases left unmatched: 6. The V gene's germline CDR1 is SGHAT and CDR2 FQNNGV. CDR3 coding DNA: TGTGCCAGCAGCCCAAGGACAGGGTTTAATGAAAAACTGTTTTTT. As protein: CASSPRTGFNEKLFF.

This rearrangement joins TRBV5-1 to TRBJ2-7; TRBD2 matches at 8 bases. Germline V gene lookup returns CDR1 SGHRS and CDR2 YFSETQ. Trimming cost V 2 bases and J 2 bases; bases outside gene matches: 9. The CDR3 is made up of 16 amino acids. CDR3 residues: CASSFLSAGVAYEQYF. In DNA, the CDR3 is TGCGCCAGCAGCTTCCTATCAGCGGGGGTAGCCTACGAGCAGTACTTC.

V gene TRBV2 combines with J gene TRBJ1-5, with unresolved D. V was cut by 6 bases and J by 4 bases, with 10 bases left in between. The CDR3 contains 13 residues. Germline CDR1 and CDR2: SNHLY and FYNNEI. CDR3 sequence (DNA): TGTGCCAGCAGGCCGGGCCAAAATCAGCCCCAGCATTTT. Its translation: CASRPGQNQPQHF.

The V call is TRBV28, the J call TRBJ1-1; TRBD1 is a possible D gene (6 bases). The CDR3 totals 15 residues. The V end was cut by 5 bases, the J end by 5 bases, with 18 bases between. The germline CDR1 and CDR2 sequences are MDHEN and SYDVKM. CDR3 nucleotides: TGTGCCAGCAGTCCCCTGGCAGGGGCGGGAACTGAAGCTTTCTTT. Protein sequence: CASSPLAGAGTEAFF.

This clone was counted once. The chain couples TRBV28 to TRBJ2-1; TRBD1 matches 9 bases. The germline CDR1 and CDR2 sequences are MDHEN and SYDVKM. Trimming removed 3 bases from V and 3 bases from J; junction bases left unmatched: 3. The CDR3 sequence is 15 residues long. In DNA form, the CDR3 reads TGTGCCAGCAGTTTTACAGGGGGCAACTACAATGAGCAGTTCTTC. This encodes CASSFTGGNYNEQFF.